The 8 T cell receptor beta chains below were found in one sample sequenced in a study of PD-L1 blockade in urothelial cancer (dated by TCRdb to 2016 to 2017). Library generation was performed with the immunoSEQ multiplex PCR assay. This is the immuneACCESS table as TCRdb keeps it, with only in-frame sequences that have V and J called. A part of the clones is gone; compared with another copy, unresolved V genes explain less than half, and the rest is unexplained. Here the sample has roughly 44,000 clones; roughly 82% occur a single time. Of the sample, more than 3% falls within the top ten clones. This material consisted of PBMCs, taken around atezolizumab (anti-PD-L1) treatment. These receptors all stem from a man between 65 and 80 years old with urothelial cancer.

This sequence joins TRBV27 and TRBJ2-1; TRBD2 agrees at 7 bases. This CDR3 is built from 18 residues. Germline lookup yields CDR1 MNHEY and CDR2 SMNVEV (reference sequence). V dropped 0 bases and J dropped 5; count of bases not matched to a gene: 13. CDR3: CASSLSIVRGGYDNEQFF. The CDR3, as DNA: TGTGCCAGCAGTTTATCGATCGTACGCGGGGGATACGACAATGAGCAGTTCTTC.

The rearrangement joins TRBV7-2 to TRBJ2-3; 9 positions agree with TRBD2. J lost 4 bases, V lost 4 bases, and 9 bases had no gene match. CDR1 is SGHTA, CDR2 FQGNSA, per germline. The CDR3 length is 16 residues. CDR3 in DNA: TGTGCCAGCAGCTCTCCTAGCGGGGCCCGAGCAGATACGCAGTATTTT. Translated: CASSSPSGARADTQYF.

CDR3 DNA: TGTGCCAGCAGTAGCCAACTAGATACGCAGTATTTT. Its translation: CASSSQLDTQYF. V usage is TRBV28 and J usage is TRBJ2-3; unclear D gene. The length of the CDR3 is 12 residues. The germline CDR1 and CDR2 sequences are MDHEN and SYDVKM. The V end lost 5 bases, the J end lost 5 bases, and 8 bases lay between the germline ends.

This CDR3 reads CASSPTGGIGTGELFF. CDR3 coding DNA: TGTGCCAGCAGCCCGACAGGGGGCATAGGCACCGGGGAGCTGTTTTTT. V and J are TRBV5-4 and TRBJ2-2; 10 bases are a match to TRBD1. With V trimmed by 4 bases and J by 4 bases, 7 bases remained unmatched. CDR1 and CDR2 (germline): SGHNT, YYREEE (reference sequence). The CDR3 runs to 16 residues.

This chain joins TRBV19 and TRBJ1-2; D unclear. Germline lookup yields CDR1 LNHDA and CDR2 SQIVND (reference sequence). This CDR3 has 15 amino acids. V shed 3 bases and J shed 0 bases, with 11 bases lying between them. The CDR3 sequence: CASSIYGKTNYGYTF. Here the CDR3 DNA reads TGTGCCAGTAGTATTTACGGGAAGACTAACTATGGCTACACCTTC. The full variable domain, completed using reference TRBV19 and TRBJ1-2, is DGGITQSPKYLFRKEGQNVTLSCEQNLNHDAMYWYRQDPGQGLRLIYYSQIVNDFQKGDIAEGYSVSREKKESFPLTVTSAQKNPTAFYLCASSIYGKTNYGYTFGSGTRLTVV.

The chain uses TRBV7-8 and TRBJ2-1; 9 bases agree with TRBD2. Per germline, CDR1 SGHVS and CDR2 FQNEAQ. The V and J ends lost 8 bases and 0 bases, in that order; junction bases with no gene match: 5. The CDR3 is 15 residues long. The CDR3 region has the DNA TGTGCCAGCGCCCGTAGCGGGAGCTCCTACAATGAGCAGTTCTTC. It encodes CASARSGSSYNEQFF.

The rearrangement uses TRBV4-1 and TRBJ1-3; perhaps TRBD1 as D (5 bases). CDR1 and CDR2 (germline): MGHRA, YSYEKL. V shed 3 bases and J shed 0 bases, with 6 bases lying between them. CDR3 size: 14 residues. This CDR3 is CASSHGGSGNTIYF. In nucleotides, the CDR3 is TGCGCCAGCAGCCACGGGGGCTCTGGAAACACCATATATTTT.

V is TRBV2 and J is TRBJ1-1, with D maybe TRBD1 (6 bases). The CDR3 sequence is 13 residues long. The V and J ends lost 6 bases and 1 base respectively, with 9 bases between them. The germline V gene has CDR1 SNHLY and CDR2 FYNNEI. CDR3 loop: CASSLQGNTEAFF. CDR3 nucleotide sequence: TGTGCCAGCAGCCTACAGGGGAACACTGAAGCTTTCTTT. The full variable domain, rest sourced from reference TRBV2 and TRBJ1-1, is EPEVTQTPSHQVTQMGQEVILRCVPISNHLYFYWYRQILGQKVEFLVSFYNNEISEKSEIFDDQFSVERPDGSNFTLKIRSTKLEDSAMYFCASSLQGNTEAFFGQGTRLTVV.